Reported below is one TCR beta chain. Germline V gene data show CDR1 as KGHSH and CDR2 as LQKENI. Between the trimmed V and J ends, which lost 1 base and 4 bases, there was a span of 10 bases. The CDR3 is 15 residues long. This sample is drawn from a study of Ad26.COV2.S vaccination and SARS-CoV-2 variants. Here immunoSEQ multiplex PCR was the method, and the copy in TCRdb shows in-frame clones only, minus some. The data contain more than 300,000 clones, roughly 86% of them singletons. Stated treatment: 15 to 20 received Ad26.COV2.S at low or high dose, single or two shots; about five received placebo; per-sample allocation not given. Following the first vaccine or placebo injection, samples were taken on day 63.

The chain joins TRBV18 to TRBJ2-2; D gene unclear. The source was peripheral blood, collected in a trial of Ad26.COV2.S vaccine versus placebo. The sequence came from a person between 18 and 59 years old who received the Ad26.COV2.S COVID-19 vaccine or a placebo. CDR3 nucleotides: TGTGCCAGCTCACCACAGGTAGCCCCCACCGGGGAGCTGTTTTTT. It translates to CASSPQVAPTGELFF.